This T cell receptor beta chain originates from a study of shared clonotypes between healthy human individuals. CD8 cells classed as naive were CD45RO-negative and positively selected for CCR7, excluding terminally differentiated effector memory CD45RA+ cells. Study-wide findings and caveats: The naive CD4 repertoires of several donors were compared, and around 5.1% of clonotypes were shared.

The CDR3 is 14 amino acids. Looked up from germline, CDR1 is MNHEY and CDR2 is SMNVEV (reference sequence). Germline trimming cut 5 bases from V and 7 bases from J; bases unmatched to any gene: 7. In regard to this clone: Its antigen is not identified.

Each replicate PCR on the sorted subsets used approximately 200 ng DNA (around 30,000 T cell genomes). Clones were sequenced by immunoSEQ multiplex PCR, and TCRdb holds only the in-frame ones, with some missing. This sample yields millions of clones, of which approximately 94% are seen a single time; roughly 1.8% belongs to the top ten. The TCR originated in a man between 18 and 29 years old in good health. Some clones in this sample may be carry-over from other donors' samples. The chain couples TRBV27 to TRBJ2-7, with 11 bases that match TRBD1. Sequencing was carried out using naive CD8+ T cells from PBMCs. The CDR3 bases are TGTGCCAGCAGTCGGGACAGGGGGTCTTTTGAGCAGTACTTC. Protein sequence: CASSRDRGSFEQYF.